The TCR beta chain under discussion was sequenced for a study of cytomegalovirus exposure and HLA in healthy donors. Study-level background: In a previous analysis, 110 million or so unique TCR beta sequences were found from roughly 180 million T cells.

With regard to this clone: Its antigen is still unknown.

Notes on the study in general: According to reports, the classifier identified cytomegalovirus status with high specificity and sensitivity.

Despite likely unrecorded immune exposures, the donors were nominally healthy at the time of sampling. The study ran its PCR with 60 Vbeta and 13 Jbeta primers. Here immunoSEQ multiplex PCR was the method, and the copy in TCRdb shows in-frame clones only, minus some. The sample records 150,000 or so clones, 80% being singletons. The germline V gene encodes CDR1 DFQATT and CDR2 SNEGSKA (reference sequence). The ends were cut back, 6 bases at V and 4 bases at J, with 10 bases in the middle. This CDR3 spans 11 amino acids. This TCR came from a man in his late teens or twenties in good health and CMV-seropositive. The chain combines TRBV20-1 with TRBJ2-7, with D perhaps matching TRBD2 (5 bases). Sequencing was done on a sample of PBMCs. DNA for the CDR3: TGCAGTGCCAGACGCGGGTACGAGCAGTACTTC. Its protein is CSARRGYEQYF.